Following are 21 T cell receptor beta chains from one sample sequenced in a study of shared clonotypes between healthy human individuals. Profiled with immunoSEQ multiplex PCR; TCRdb holds only in-frame clones, not every one. This table holds over a million clones, approximately 80% found once. Sequenced input: memory CD4+ T cells from PBMCs. Noted subset: CD45RA-negative fraction. These TCRs come from a young man in good health. Some clones in this sample may be carry-over from other donors' samples.

The chain employs TRBV11-3 and TRBJ2-2, with 7 nucleotides matching TRBD1. Germline V gene sequence: CDR1 SGHNT, CDR2 YENEEA. With 0 bases clipped from V and 4 bases from J, the junction kept 2 bases outside the gene matches. The CDR3 is 15 amino acids. In DNA form, the CDR3 reads TGTGCCAGCAGCTTAGATCGGGACAGCACCGGGGAGCTGTTTTTT. It is translated as CASSLDRDSTGELFF.

The chain carries TRBV2 and TRBJ2-3, with TRBD2 identical over 8 bases. This CDR3 is built from 14 residues. V lost 6 bases and J lost 3; bases outside the gene matches: 5. In germline, CDR1 is SNHLY, CDR2 FYNNEI. The CDR3 loop is CASRIAGQTDTQYF. The CDR3, as DNA: TGTGCCAGCAGAATAGCGGGGCAAACAGATACGCAGTATTTT.

This clone was recorded at least ten times. This sequence joins TRBV27 and TRBJ1-5, with D maybe TRBD1 (5 bases). The CDR3 extends over 15 amino acids. The V gene's germline CDR1 is MNHEY and CDR2 SMNVEV (reference sequence). Trimming took 0 bases from V and 3 from J, leaving 9 bases between them. The CDR3 nucleotides read TGTGCCAGCAGTTTATCGGGACTTTTCAATCAGCCCCAGCATTTT. Encoded protein: CASSLSGLFNQPQHF.

This rearrangement joins TRBV30 to TRBJ2-1; D perhaps matches TRBD2 (6 bases). The germline V and J ends were trimmed by 0 bases and 2 bases, with 14 bases remaining between them. The germline gives CDR1 GTSNPN, CDR2 SVGIG (reference sequence). This CDR3 contains 16 residues. In nucleotides, the CDR3 is TGTGCCTGGAGTGTTAGCGGAAAGGGCCCCTACAATGAGCAGTTCTTC. Residues: CAWSVSGKGPYNEQFF.

This clone turned up a few times. The chain carries TRBV10-2 and TRBJ1-5; D not certain. The ends were cut back, 2 bases at V and 7 bases at J, with 9 bases in the middle. CDR3 length: 13 amino acids. CDR1 is WSHSY and CDR2 is SAAADI in the germline V gene. The CDR3 DNA follows: TGCGCCAGCAGTGAGGGGCGGGCGCAGCCCCAGCATTTT. This gives the protein CASSEGRAQPQHF.

This clone was seen more than once but under ten times. V usage is TRBV6-5 and J usage is TRBJ1-3; the D is unclear. The CDR3 length is 12 residues. The V end was cut by 5 bases, the J end by 0 bases, with 2 bases between. In germline, CDR1 is MNHEY, CDR2 SVGAGI. DNA for the CDR3: TGTGCCAGCAGTACCTCTGGAAACACCATATATTTT. This sequence encodes CASSTSGNTIYF.

In its sample, this clone was seen a few times. The chain combines TRBV27 with TRBJ2-5, with 7 positions matching TRBD1. V lost 4 bases to trimming and J lost 9 bases; unmatched junction nucleotides: 14. The CDR3 is 15 amino acids. Per the germline V gene, CDR1 is MNHEY and CDR2 is SMNVEV (reference sequence). The CDR3 DNA follows: TGTGCCAGCAGTTCGACAGGGTATTACAGTGTGGCCCAGTACTTC. Protein product: CASSSTGYYSVAQYF.

J is TRBJ2-3 and V is TRBV4-1; D call uncertain. The V and J ends lost 0 bases and 14 bases respectively, with 9 bases between them. The CDR3 spans 11 residues. The germline V gene encodes CDR1 MGHRA and CDR2 YSYEKL. The CDR3 coding sequence is TGCGCCAGCAGCCAAGAGGGCCCCCGGTATTTT. This translates into CASSQEGPRYF.

In its sample, this clone was seen many times. This sample also contains other DNA sequences that code for the same CDR3. V usage is TRBV29-1 and J usage is TRBJ2-2, with TRBD2 identical over 9 bases. J lost 4 bases, V lost 4 bases, and 7 bases had no gene match. Germline values: CDR1 SQVTM, CDR2 ANQGSEA. This CDR3 has 15 amino acids. CDR3 sequence: CSVGPSGMSTGELFF. The CDR3 nucleotides read TGCAGCGTTGGGCCTAGCGGGATGAGCACCGGGGAGCTGTTTTTT.

The rearrangement links TRBV7-7 to TRBJ2-1; a weak D match, TRBD2 (6 bases). CDR1 is SSHAT and CDR2 is FNYEAQ in the germline V gene (reference sequence). V was shortened by 5 bases and J by 8 bases, with 25 bases between the two germline ends. The CDR3 extends over 17 amino acids. DNA for the CDR3: TGTGCCAGCAGCCCCACCTCCGGGACTGGGCGAAGCGATGAGCAGTTCTTC. As protein: CASSPTSGTGRSDEQFF.

The rearrangement uses TRBV7-3 and TRBJ2-3; 7 bases align to TRBD2. Germline assignment: CDR1 SGHTA and CDR2 FQGTGA. The CDR3 consists of 13 residues. J gave up 9 bases and V 3 bases, and 6 bases lay outside the gene matches. The CDR3 region has the DNA TGTGCCAGCAGCTTCTCCGGACTAGGCACGCAGTATTTT. It yields the protein CASSFSGLGTQYF.

This chain links TRBV6-1 with TRBJ2-6; maybe TRBD1 (6 bases). From germline, CDR1 is MNHNS and CDR2 SASEGT. CDR3 size: 17 residues. Trimming shortened V by 6 bases and J by 0 bases, and 15 bases separated the two germline ends. The CDR3 region is CASSERDTHSGANVLTF. The CDR3 DNA is TGTGCCAGCAGCGAACGGGACACACACTCTGGGGCCAACGTCCTGACTTTC.

The rearrangement uses TRBV28 and TRBJ2-5; a possible D gene is TRBD2 (5 bases). The tail of the sequence fits TRBJ2-7 better, so the J call may be wrong. Germline CDR1 reads MDHEN; CDR2 reads SYDVKM. This CDR3 comprises 15 residues. CDR3: CASSFEDGGLYEQYF. The CDR3 region has the DNA TGTGCCAGCAGTTTCGAGGACGGTGGACTTTACGAGCAGTACTTC.

The chain links TRBV5-1 to TRBJ1-4; TRBD1 aligns across 9 bases. The CDR3 covers 15 residues. The V gene's germline CDR1 is SGHRS and CDR2 YFSETQ. The V gene end was trimmed by 6 bases and the J gene end by 7 bases; junction bases not matched to a gene: 10. The DNA for the CDR3 is TGCGCCAGCACTTACCAGACAGGGGGAAGTGAAAAACTGTTTTTT. Its protein is CASTYQTGGSEKLFF.

Of note for this clone: The CDR3 does not close with the conserved phenylalanine or tryptophan, likely indicating a read error. It is unclear where the CDR3 begins or ends on the DNA, so no DNA is shown, and the CDR3 is as TCRdb lists it. The CDR3 region is CASSVRDRGLWY. The J gene is TRBJ2-7, the V gene TRBV6-1; TRBD1 is the table's D call, not checked against the DNA. With termini counted, the CDR3 has 12 amino acids. CDR1 and CDR2 from the germline V gene are MNHNS and SASEGT.

The chain joins TRBV19 to TRBJ2-1; possibly TRBD2 for D (6 bases). The CDR3 is 13 residues long. Trimming took off 7 bases at V and 2 bases at J, with 9 bases between the two ends. Germline V gene lookup returns CDR1 LNHDA and CDR2 SQIVND (reference sequence). DNA of the CDR3: TGTGCCAGTAAGGAGGGACCCTACAATGAGCAGTTCTTC. Protein sequence: CASKEGPYNEQFF.

The chain joins TRBV4-1 to TRBJ2-2; D gene uncertain. The V end lost 3 bases, the J end lost 0 bases, and 17 bases lay between the germline ends. The CDR3 spans 18 residues. CDR1 is MGHRA, CDR2 YSYEKL, per germline. CDR3 loop: CASSQGQVQVSNTGELFF. CDR3 DNA sequence: TGCGCCAGCAGCCAGGGCCAGGTCCAGGTATCGAACACCGGGGAGCTGTTTTTT.

V is TRBV4-3 and J is TRBJ2-7; 7 bases match TRBD1. With 4 bases clipped from V and 6 bases from J, the junction kept 9 bases outside the gene matches. Germline-derived CDR1 and CDR2 are LGHNA and YSLEER. The CDR3 loop spans 14 amino acids. In DNA form, the CDR3 reads TGCGCCAGCAGCCTAACGGGGACAGTCGCCGAGCAGTACTTC. This encodes CASSLTGTVAEQYF.

The rearrangement joins TRBV5-1 to TRBJ2-2; 9 nucleotides line up with TRBD2. The CDR3 spans 15 residues. Germline V CDR1 and CDR2: SGHRS, YFSETQ. After removal of 4 bases from V and 3 bases from J, the junction contained 4 bases not matched to a gene. The CDR3 nucleotides are TGCGCCAGCAGCGCTAGCGGGACTTACACCGGGGAGCTGTTTTTT. Amino acids: CASSASGTYTGELFF.

The chain recombines TRBV27 with TRBJ2-5, with D perhaps matching TRBD2 (6 bases). The J call may not be correct, given that the DNA end is closer to TRBJ2-7. Germline lookup yields CDR1 MNHEY and CDR2 SMNVEV (reference sequence). The CDR3 has 17 residues. The CDR3 coding sequence is TGTGCCAGCAGTTTACCCCCTTTGGAGGGACCCTACTACGAGCAGTACTTC. This codes for CASSLPPLEGPYYEQYF.

V gene TRBV18 combines with J gene TRBJ2-7, with unresolved D. Trimming left V 5 bases short and J 4 bases short, with 12 bases between. Germline V lookup: CDR1 KGHSH, CDR2 LQKENI. This CDR3 is 13 amino acids long. CDR3 loop: CASSTAPLYEQYF. As DNA, the CDR3 is TGTGCCAGCTCAACCGCCCCGCTTTACGAGCAGTACTTC. Together with reference TRBV18 and TRBJ2-7, the CDR3 gives the full variable domain: NAGVMQNPRHLVRRRGQEARLRCSPMKGHSHVYWYRQLPEEGLKFMVYLQKENIIDESGMPKERFSAEFPKEGPSILRIQQVVRGDSAAYFCASSTAPLYEQYFGPGTRLTVT.